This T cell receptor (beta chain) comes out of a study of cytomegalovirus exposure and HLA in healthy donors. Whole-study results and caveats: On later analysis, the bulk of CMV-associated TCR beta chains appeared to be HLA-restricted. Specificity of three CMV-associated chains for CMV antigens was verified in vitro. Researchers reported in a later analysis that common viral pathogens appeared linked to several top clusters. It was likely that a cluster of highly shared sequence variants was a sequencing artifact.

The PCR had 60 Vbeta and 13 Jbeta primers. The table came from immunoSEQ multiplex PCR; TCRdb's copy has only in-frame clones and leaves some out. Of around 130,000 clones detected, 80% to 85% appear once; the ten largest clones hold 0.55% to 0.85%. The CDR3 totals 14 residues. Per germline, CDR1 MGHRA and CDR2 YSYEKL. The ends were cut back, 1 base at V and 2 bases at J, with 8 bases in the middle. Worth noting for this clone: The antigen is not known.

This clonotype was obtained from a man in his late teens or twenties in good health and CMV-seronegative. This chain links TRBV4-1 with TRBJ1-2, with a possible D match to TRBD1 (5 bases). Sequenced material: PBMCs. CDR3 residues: CASSQATANYGYTF. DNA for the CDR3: TGCGCCAGCAGCCAAGCGACAGCCAACTATGGCTACACCTTC.